The T cell receptor beta chain described here comes from a study of CD8+CD57+ T cells in acquired aplastic anemia. In the study overall: DNA recovered from sorted CD4+ and CD8+ cells had a mean of around 3.2 ug.

Notes on this clonotype: The antigen is unknown.

Template material for TCR beta VDJ and CDR3 profiling consisted of genomic DNA. TCRdb itself ran the reads through MiXCR, one entry per CDR3 protein. The repertoire holds more than 150,000 distinct CDR3 sequences, with roughly 50% as singletons. Germline V gene data show CDR1 as MGHDK and CDR2 as SYGVNS. Losses at the gene ends were 4 bases for V and 0 bases for J; bases not matched to a gene: 23. This CDR3 has 21 residues. Selection for sequencing was limited to patients who had shown CD8+CD57+ cell expansion by flow cytometry. The study, taken as a whole, reports: Fewer than 30 CD8+ CDR3 sequences were shared between patients and controls.

The V gene is TRBV25-1, the J gene TRBJ1-2, with 7 positions matching TRBD1. Sequencing used sorted CD4+, CD8+, or CD8+CD57+ T cells (not recorded which) from PBMCs. The clonotype was recovered from a human donor with aplastic anemia. As DNA, the CDR3 is TGTGCCAGCAGTGCGGAAGGGGGCAGAAGGTCGTCTCCTGTAGCTAACTATGGCTACACCTTC. This gives the protein CASSAEGGRRSSPVANYGYTF.